The clone carrying this T cell receptor beta chain was found many times. The antigen remains undetermined. The data were taken from a study of CD8 T cells in ankylosing spondylitis. Study findings and constraints: Matched ankylosing spondylitis synovial fluid reportedly contained a significantly enriched population of disease-linked clones. Several highly homologous variants made up a TCR beta motif, and this motif appeared characteristic of ankylosing spondylitis blood. Past studies reported some motif variants in reactive arthritis synovial fluid and blood.

Construction of TCR beta libraries was performed using quantitative 5'-RACE with molecular barcodes. A single record per CDR3 protein comes from TCRdb applying MiXCR to the 5' RACE reads. The sample includes 150,000 to 200,000 distinct CDR3 sequences, 11% of them seen just once. The sequence came from a male donor with ankylosing spondylitis or in good health (not recorded which). The sample was blood, either unsorted or a sorted T cell fraction (not recorded which).

The CDR3 sequence: CASSRQVQAQPQHF. The CDR3 DNA reads as TGTGCCAGCAGTCGACAGGTTCAGGCTCAGCCCCAGCATTTT. The chain recombines TRBV6-2 or TRBV6-3 with TRBJ1-5; the D gene is possibly TRBD1 (6 bases). The germline V gene encodes CDR1 MNHEY and CDR2 SVGEGT. The V end lost 5 bases, the J end lost 6 bases, and 14 bases lay between the germline ends. CDR3 length: 14 residues.